These 27 T cell receptor beta chains came from one sample sequenced in a study of response to subunit inactivated influenza vaccine. TCRdb fed the RT-PCR reads into MiXCR, producing one record per CDR3 protein. The profile shows more than 500,000 distinct CDR3 sequences, 11% of them singletons. The sample was also linked to a second study, of T cells expressing NK-cell markers. From that paper: Libraries used 5'RACE template switching adding universal primer site and UMIs.

This material consisted of PBMCs from blood, taken on the day of vaccination. All receptors come from a man aged 50 or older who received an inactivated influenza vaccine.

This clonotype came up many times. The V call is TRBV4-3, the J call TRBJ2-7; TRBD1 matches 7 bases. The germline CDR1 and CDR2 sequences are LGHNA and YSLEER. The CDR3 sequence is 13 residues long. The V and J ends lost 4 bases and 7 bases, in that order; junction bases with no gene match: 7. The DNA of the CDR3 is TGCGCCAGCAGCCGGGGACAGACGACAGAGCAGTACTTC. Its translation: CASSRGQTTEQYF.

The chain employs TRBV6-1 and TRBJ2-3; possibly TRBD2 for D (6 bases). Germline lookup yields CDR1 MNHNS and CDR2 SASEGT. The CDR3 is 13 amino acids. Trimming cost V 7 bases and J 2 bases, with 10 bases left between them. CDR3 coding DNA: TGTGCCAGCACCCGCGGGATCACAGATACGCAGTATTTT. Its protein product is CASTRGITDTQYF.

This clonotype has a handful of counts. This chain links TRBV2 with TRBJ2-3, with D unresolved. Trimming took off 10 bases at V and 0 bases at J, with 14 bases between the two ends. This CDR3 has 14 amino acids. Germline-derived CDR1 and CDR2 are SNHLY and FYNNEI. The CDR3 region has the DNA TGTGCCACCCGCCGGCTGGCCAGCACAGATACGCAGTATTTT. Translating gives CATRRLASTDTQYF.

This chain links TRBV7-8 with TRBJ2-3, with D hard to call. CDR1 and CDR2 (germline): SGHVS, FQNEAQ. V lost 2 bases and J lost 0, with 9 bases in between. This CDR3 comprises 15 residues. CDR3 coding DNA: TGTGCCAGCAGCTTAAAAGCAAGGAGCACAGATACGCAGTATTTT. It yields the protein CASSLKARSTDTQYF.

A few counts support this clonotype. The CDR3, as DNA: TGTGCCAGCAGCAACGTAGCGGGAGGGAACAATGAGCAGTTCTTC. It yields the protein CASSNVAGGNNEQFF. The chain has TRBV7-2 and TRBJ2-1; 11 bases match TRBD2. From germline, CDR1 is SGHTA and CDR2 FQGNSA. This CDR3 is 15 amino acids long. Losses at the gene ends were 5 bases for V and 5 bases for J; bases not matched to a gene: 5.

The chain uses TRBV5-1 and TRBJ2-2, with TRBD2 identical over 10 bases. Germline lookup yields CDR1 SGHRS and CDR2 YFSETQ. The CDR3 loop spans 16 amino acids. Losses at the gene ends were 2 bases for V and 4 bases for J; bases not matched to a gene: 5. The CDR3 coding sequence is TGCGCCAGCAGCTTCCTAGCGGGAGTCCGCACCGGGGAGCTGTTTTTT. It yields the protein CASSFLAGVRTGELFF.

This chain links TRBV11-2 with TRBJ2-7, with 7 bases matching TRBD1. Germline CDR1 SGHAT, CDR2 FQNNGV. The CDR3 is 13 amino acids. V lost 6 bases to trimming and J lost 5 bases; unmatched junction nucleotides: 7. CDR3 nucleotides: TGTGCCAGCAGGATGACAGGGTCCCACGAGCAGTACTTC. Translation gives CASRMTGSHEQYF.

Only a few counts were recorded for this clonotype. V and J are TRBV7-9 and TRBJ2-1, with a tentative D call TRBD1 (6 bases). The CDR3 contains 16 residues. Deletions cut 4 bases from V and 2 bases from J, with 15 bases between. Germline assignment: CDR1 SEHNR and CDR2 FQNEAQ (reference sequence). CDR3 sequence reads: CASSSPTGTPYNEQFF. Written as DNA, the CDR3 is TGTGCCAGCAGCTCCCCCACAGGGACCCCCTACAATGAGCAGTTCTTC.

In this sample, this clonotype turned up a few times. CDR3 coding DNA: TGCAGTGCTAGAGATTCCCGAGGACAGGGCAATCAGCCCCAGCATTTT. Protein sequence: CSARDSRGQGNQPQHF. The V gene is TRBV20-1, the J gene TRBJ1-5; 7 bases align to TRBD1. The germline V gene encodes CDR1 DFQATT and CDR2 SNEGSKA (reference sequence). This CDR3 has 16 amino acids. V lost 0 bases and J lost 2; bases outside the gene matches: 7.

The rearrangement joins TRBV29-1 to TRBJ1-1; D not certain. Germline values: CDR1 SQVTM, CDR2 ANQGSEA. Deletions cut 7 bases from V and 0 bases from J, with 15 bases between. This CDR3 is 14 amino acids long. The chain's CDR3 is CSAGLDGMNTEAFF. Written as DNA, the CDR3 is TGCAGCGCCGGTTTGGACGGGATGAACACTGAAGCTTTCTTT.

This clonotype was counted ten times or more. An end of the junction does not agree with germline; a read error may underlie this. The chain links TRBV5-1 to TRBJ2-1; maybe TRBD1 (5 bases). Germline lookup yields CDR1 SGHRS and CDR2 YFSETQ. The CDR3 extends over 15 amino acids. The CDR3 is CASSLRQSSYNEQFF. CDR3 nucleotide sequence: TGTGCCAGCAGCCTACGACAGAGCTCCTACAATGAGCAGTTCTTC.

CDR3 sequence reads: CASSTAGLAAYNEQFF. DNA for the CDR3: TGCGCCAGCAGCACGGCGGGACTAGCGGCATACAATGAGCAGTTCTTC. The chain employs TRBV5-1 and TRBJ2-1; TRBD2 aligns across 11 bases. CDR1 SGHRS and CDR2 YFSETQ come from the germline V gene. The CDR3 is 16 amino acids. After removal of 4 bases from V and 4 bases from J, the junction contained 7 bases not matched to a gene.

The rearrangement links TRBV20-1 to TRBJ2-7, with 11 bases lining up with TRBD2. The CDR3 has 15 amino acids. Germline CDR1 DFQATT, CDR2 SNEGSKA (reference sequence). The CDR3 sequence is CGADKGSGRAYEQYF. CDR3 coding DNA: TGCGGGGCGGACAAGGGTAGCGGGAGGGCCTACGAGCAGTACTTC.

This clonotype was seen a few times. V usage is TRBV12-3 or TRBV12-4 and J usage is TRBJ2-5; TRBD2 aligns across 7 bases. V was clipped by 3 bases and J by 5 bases; unmatched bases: 6. CDR3 length: 14 residues. The CDR3 sequence: CASSLGGSSETQYF. The CDR3 DNA reads as TGTGCCAGCAGTTTGGGCGGGAGTTCGGAGACCCAGTACTTC.

The rearrangement links TRBV20-1 to TRBJ1-1, with a tentative D call TRBD1 (6 bases). The CDR3 has 15 residues. V lost 0 bases and J lost 1, with 12 bases in between. CDR1 is DFQATT, CDR2 SNEGSKA, per germline (reference sequence). The DNA for the CDR3 is TGCAGTGCTAGAGATGTGGGGGGCGCGAACACTGAAGCTTTCTTT. Translating it yields CSARDVGGANTEAFF.

This clonotype was counted between two and nine times. The V gene is TRBV29-1, the J gene TRBJ2-3, with unresolved D. There are 13 residues in the CDR3. The germline CDR1 and CDR2 sequences are SQVTM and ANQGSEA. Trimming removed 6 bases from V and 2 bases from J, with 12 bases in between. CDR3 coding DNA: TGCAGCGTACGGCTTCTTTTCACAGATACGCAGTATTTT. Translation: CSVRLLFTDTQYF.

For the CDR3, the DNA is TGTGCCAGCAGTGGCAGACTAGCGGGGGGGCAAGATACGCAGTATTTT. Its translation: CASSGRLAGGQDTQYF. The V call is TRBV12-3 or TRBV12-4, the J call TRBJ2-3; the match to TRBD2 covers 14 bases. This CDR3 is 16 amino acids long. V lost 5 bases to trimming and J lost 5 bases; unmatched junction nucleotides: 6.

This clonotype appeared a few times. The gene calls are TRBV5-1 and TRBJ2-5, with unresolved D. CDR1 SGHRS and CDR2 YFSETQ come from the germline V gene. V lost 0 bases and J 2 bases, leaving 14 bases between the germline ends. CDR3 size: 16 residues. The CDR3: CASSLGSPTYQETQYF. The CDR3 bases are TGCGCCAGCAGCTTGGGATCTCCGACATATCAAGAGACCCAGTACTTC. Supplemented by reference TRBV5-1 and TRBJ2-5, the full variable domain reads KAGVTQTPRYLIKTRGQQVTLSCSPISGHRSVSWYQQTPGQGLQFLFEYFSETQRNKGNFPGRFSGRQFSNSRSEMNVSTLELGDSALYLCASSLGSPTYQETQYFGPGTRLLVL.

This chain connects TRBV9 to TRBJ2-1; D could derive from TRBD1 or TRBD2 (6 bases each). CDR3 size: 16 residues. Trimming removed 3 bases from V and 0 bases from J, with 13 bases in between. Germline values: CDR1 SGDLS, CDR2 YYNGEE. DNA of the CDR3: TGTGCCAGCAGCGCGGGGGCCCCGAGCTCCTACAATGAGCAGTTCTTC. Amino acid sequence: CASSAGAPSSYNEQFF.

This clonotype was seen at least ten times. The rearrangement links TRBV7-2 to TRBJ2-7; the match to TRBD2 covers 10 bases. Trimming removed 5 bases from V and 1 base from J; junction bases left unmatched: 5. The germline V gene has CDR1 SGHTA and CDR2 FQGNSA. This CDR3 has 15 residues. CDR3 bases: TGTGCCAGCAGCGTAACTAGCGGGGAATCCTACGAGCAGTACTTC. Translated: CASSVTSGESYEQYF.

This clonotype came up a few times. V usage is TRBV7-2 and J usage is TRBJ1-5; D gene unclear. From germline, CDR1 is SGHTA and CDR2 FQGNSA. This CDR3 region has 12 residues. V was trimmed by 8 bases and J by 3 bases, leaving 8 bases between them. CDR3 sequence reads: CASADPNQPQHF. DNA of the CDR3: TGTGCCAGCGCTGACCCCAATCAGCCCCAGCATTTT.

The chain recombines TRBV6-2 or TRBV6-3 with TRBJ2-7, with TRBD2 matching 9 bases. V lost 5 bases and J lost 2; bases outside the gene matches: 7. This CDR3 has 15 residues. Germline V gives CDR1 MNHEY, CDR2 SVGEGT. The DNA of the CDR3 is TGTGCCAGCAGTAACAGGGCTAGCGGGGCCTACGAGCAGTACTTC. Protein sequence: CASSNRASGAYEQYF.

In its sample, this clonotype was seen once. The J gene is TRBJ2-5, the V gene TRBV28; D possibly corresponds to TRBD2 (6 bases). With 5 bases removed from V and 4 bases from J, the gap between germline ends came to 14 bases. This CDR3 has 14 amino acids. Germline CDR1 is MDHEN and CDR2 is SYDVKM. The CDR3 protein is CASSLDTSPETQYF. The CDR3 nucleotides read TGTGCCAGCAGTCTGGACACTAGCCCAGAGACCCAGTACTTC.

This clonotype was observed a handful of times. This sequence joins TRBV5-1 and TRBJ2-3; tentatively, D is TRBD2 (6 bases). CDR1 is SGHRS, CDR2 YFSETQ, per germline. This CDR3 has 18 amino acids. The V gene lost 0 bases and the J gene lost 0 bases, with 17 bases spanning the gap. The CDR3 sequence is CASSLGALRGGSTDTQYF. In DNA form, the CDR3 reads TGCGCCAGCAGCTTGGGGGCTTTACGGGGAGGTAGCACAGATACGCAGTATTTT.

V is TRBV28 and J is TRBJ2-7, with 7 nucleotides matching TRBD1. The germline gives CDR1 MDHEN, CDR2 SYDVKM. The CDR3 runs to 14 residues. J lost 4 bases, V lost 6 bases, and 9 bases had no gene match. The CDR3 is CASSVQGDYYEQYF. The CDR3 DNA reads TGTGCCAGCAGCGTCCAGGGGGATTATTACGAGCAGTACTTC.

This clonotype was found a few times. This chain connects TRBV11-2 to TRBJ2-3; D ambiguous. This CDR3 has 15 amino acids. V was clipped by 6 bases and J by 0 bases, with 13 bases between them. From germline, CDR1 is SGHAT and CDR2 FQNNGV. DNA of the CDR3: TGTGCCAGCAGTTCTCAGGTCACTAGCACAGATACGCAGTATTTT. As protein: CASSSQVTSTDTQYF. The whole variable domain, remainder taken from reference TRBV11-2 and TRBJ2-3, is EAGVAQSPRYKIIEKRQSVAFWCNPISGHATLYWYQQILGQGPKLLIQFQNNGVVDDSQLPKDRFSAERLKGVDSTLKIQPAKLEDSAVYLCASSSQVTSTDTQYFGPGTRLTVL.

V is TRBV4-3 and J is TRBJ2-1; 9 positions agree with TRBD2. The CDR3 has 17 residues. V shed 10 bases, J shed 2 bases, and the junction held 15 bases outside the gene matches. Germline assignment: CDR1 LGHNA and CDR2 YSLEER. CDR3 bases: TGCGCCACCGCGTGGGACTCGGGCGGGGGGGCCTACAATGAGCAGTTCTTC. Amino acid sequence: CATAWDSGGGAYNEQFF.